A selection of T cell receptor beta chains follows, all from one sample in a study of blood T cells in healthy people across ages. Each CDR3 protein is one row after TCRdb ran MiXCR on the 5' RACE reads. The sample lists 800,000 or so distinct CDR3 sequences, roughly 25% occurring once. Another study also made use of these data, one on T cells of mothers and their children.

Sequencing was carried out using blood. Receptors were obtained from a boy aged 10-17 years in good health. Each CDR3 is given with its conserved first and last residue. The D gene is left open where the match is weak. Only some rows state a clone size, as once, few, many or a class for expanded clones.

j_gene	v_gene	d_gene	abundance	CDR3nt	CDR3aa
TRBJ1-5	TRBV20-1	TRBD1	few	TGCAGTGCTGGGGGACAGTTCAATCAGCCCCAGCATTTT	CSAGGQFNQPQHF
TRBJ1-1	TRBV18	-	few	TGTGCCAGCTCGATGCAATCCGAAGCTCTCTTT	CASSMQSEALF
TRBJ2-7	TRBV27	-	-	TGTGCCAGCAGTTTCGACCCGACAGGCTCCTACGAGCAGTACTTC	CASSFDPTGSYEQYF
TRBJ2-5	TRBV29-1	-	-	TGCAGCGTTGAGGCGAGGGACGGAGAAGAGACCCAGTACTTC	CSVEARDGEETQYF
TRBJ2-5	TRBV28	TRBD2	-	TGTGCCAGCAGTCCCAGTAGCGGGGGGTACCAGGAGACCCAGTACTTC	CASSPSSGGYQETQYF
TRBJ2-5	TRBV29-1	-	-	TGCAGCGTTACCACCAGGGCAAGCGAGACCCAGTACTTC	CSVTTRASETQYF
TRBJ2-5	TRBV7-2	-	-	TGTGCCAGCAGCCACCGTAAAGAGACCCAGTACTTC	CASSHRKETQYF
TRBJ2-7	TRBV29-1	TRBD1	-	TGCAGCGTTGAGGGGGACAGGGAGCCCTACGAGCAGTACTTC	CSVEGDREPYEQYF
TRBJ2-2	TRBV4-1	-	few	TGCGCCAGCAGCCAAGTGGGCAACGGGGAGCTGTTTTTT	CASSQVGNGELFF
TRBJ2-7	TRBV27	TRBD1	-	TGTGCCAGCAGCCCTTCCACCGGGACAGGCCCCTACGAGCAGTACTTC	CASSPSTGTGPYEQYF
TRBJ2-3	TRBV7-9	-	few	TGTGCCAGCAGCTTAGTGGTGGGCTCGACTCGTGTCCCAGATACGCAGTATTTT	CASSLVVGSTRVPDTQYF
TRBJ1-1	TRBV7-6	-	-	TGTGCCAGCAGCCCCACGCCGCAACAGAACACTGAAGCTTTCTTT	CASSPTPQQNTEAFF
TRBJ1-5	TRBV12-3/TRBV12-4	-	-	TGTGCCAGCACCCTGACGGGTGACAATCAGCCCCAGCGTTTT	CASTLTGDNQPQRF
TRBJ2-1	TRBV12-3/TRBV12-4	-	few	TGTGCCAGCAGGGAAACAGGGATCTTCTACAATGAGCAGTTCTTC	CASRETGIFYNEQFF
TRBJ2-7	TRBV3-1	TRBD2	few	TGTGCCAGCAGTTCGAGCAGCGGGACTAGCGGGCCGAGCTCCTACGAGCAGTACTTC	CASSSSSGTSGPSSYEQYF
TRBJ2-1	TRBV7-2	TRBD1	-	TGTGCCAGCAGCTTAGAGCCGGGACAGGGCACCAATGAGCAGTTCTTC	CASSLEPGQGTNEQFF
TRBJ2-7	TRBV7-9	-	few	TGTGCCAGCAGCTTTGATCTAAGCTCCTACGAGCAGTACTTC	CASSFDLSSYEQYF
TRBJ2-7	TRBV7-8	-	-	TGTGCCAGCACTCGAGAGGGGGGGCCCTACGAGCAGTACTTC	CASTREGGPYEQYF
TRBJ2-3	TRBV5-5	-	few	TGTGCCAGCAGCTTTGGCAGGGCTATCACAGATACGCAGTATTTT	CASSFGRAITDTQYF
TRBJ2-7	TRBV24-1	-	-	TGTGCCACCAGTGAGGGACGGCGCCACAACGAGCAGTACTTC	CATSEGRRHNEQYF
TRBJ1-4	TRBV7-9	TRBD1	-	TGTGCCAGCAGCCGGGACAGAATGGAAGAAAAACTGTTTTTT	CASSRDRMEEKLFF
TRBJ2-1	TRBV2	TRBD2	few	TGTGCCAGCAGTAGGTACAGTAGACTAGCGGACTACAATGAGCAGTTCTTC	CASSRYSRLADYNEQFF
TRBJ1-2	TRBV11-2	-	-	TGTGCCAGCAGCTGGCCCGGGGGGTTCGATGGCTACACCTTC	CASSWPGGFDGYTF